Presented here are 19 T cell receptor beta chains from one specimen sequenced in a study of tumor-infiltrating lymphocytes in primary liver carcinoma. Unsorted whole blood yielded blood RNA, and germline DNA was extracted as well. TCR beta cDNA was reverse-transcribed from approximately 0.45 ug of total RNA. The reaction used a constant-region primer and ProtoScript II reverse transcriptase. Nested multiplex PCR, run for three rounds with slightly modified ARM-PCR, yielded TCR beta libraries. A C-beta reverse primer and TRBV1-TRBV30 forward primers served in each of the first two PCR rounds, at ten to eleven cycles apiece. TCRdb independently ran MiXCR on the multiplex PCR reads; one entry per CDR3 protein. The sample yields 300,000 to 350,000 distinct CDR3 sequences, around 50% seen once. Source material: peripheral blood. Every receptor here comes from a woman younger than 45 with primary liver carcinoma and hepatitis B virus infection.

This clonotype was found many times. The V gene is TRBV12-3 or TRBV12-4, the J gene TRBJ2-1; tentatively, D is TRBD2 (5 bases). V gave up 2 bases and J gave up 0 bases, with 8 bases separating them. There are 15 residues in the CDR3. The CDR3 coding sequence is TGTGCCAGCAGTTTACGCCTAGCCTCCTACAATGAGCAGTTCTTC. It encodes CASSLRLASYNEQFF.

This clonotype was found many times. The rearrangement joins TRBV6-1 to TRBJ1-3; 9 bases are a match to TRBD1. V lost 5 bases to trimming and J lost 0 bases; unmatched junction nucleotides: 8. The germline gives CDR1 MNHNS, CDR2 SASEGT. The CDR3 has 17 residues. CDR3 DNA: TGTGCCAGCAGTCCCGGGACAGGGTATAGCTCTGGAAACACCATATATTTT. Its protein is CASSPGTGYSSGNTIYF.

To note about this clonotype: The junction and the germline gene differ at one end; a read error may be behind it. This rearrangement joins TRBV4-3 to TRBJ2-3; D gene unclear. This CDR3 is 13 amino acids long. In germline, CDR1 is LGHNA, CDR2 YSLEER. The CDR3 nucleotides read TGCGCTAGCAGCCAAGAACGCACAGATACGCCGTATTTT. It is translated as CASSQERTDTPYF.

Concerning this clonotype: Because the CDR3 is missing its conserved closing phenylalanine or tryptophan, this is likely a read error. The chain couples TRBV6-5 to TRBJ1-5; tentative D call: TRBD1 (6 bases). CDR1 MNHEY and CDR2 SVGAGI come from the germline V gene. The CDR3 extends over 14 amino acids. The DNA of the CDR3 is TGTGCCAGCAGCCTTTCACAGGGAAATCAGCCTCAGCATCTT. This sequence encodes CASSLSQGNQPQHL.

As to this clonotype: Mismatch with germline at one junction end may stem from a read error. J is TRBJ2-3 and V is TRBV6-2 or TRBV6-3; TRBD2 aligns across 7 bases. The CDR3 is 17 residues long. The germline CDR1 and CDR2 sequences are MNHEY and SVGEGT. Here the CDR3 reads CVSSYGERGLLTDTQYF. The CDR3 region has the DNA TGTGTCAGCAGTTACGGTGAGCGGGGCCTACTGACAGATACGCAGTATTTT.

In the case of this clonotype: Its ends do not fully match the called genes, so a read error is possible. V usage is TRBV11-3 and J usage is TRBJ2-1, with D hard to call. The CDR3 spans 15 residues. CDR1 is SGHNT and CDR2 is YENEEA in the germline V gene. CDR3 protein: CASSQRRTLYYEQSF. CDR3 in DNA: TGTGCCAGCAGCCAAAGGCGCACCCTCTACTATGAGCAGTCCTTC. Filled out from reference TRBV11-3 and TRBJ2-1, the complete variable domain reads EAGVVQSPRYKIIEKKQPVAFWCNPISGHNTLYWYLQNLGQGPELLIRYENEEAVDDSQLPKDRFSAERLKGVDSTLKIQPAELGDSAVYLCASSQRRTLYYEQSFGPGTRLTVL.

This clonotype was seen many times. This rearrangement joins TRBV6-1 to TRBJ1-2; D perhaps matches TRBD1 (6 bases). V lost 2 bases to trimming and J lost 5 bases, with 9 bases between them. This CDR3 has 13 residues. The V gene's germline CDR1 is MNHNS and CDR2 SASEGT. The CDR3 sequence: CASSERTVYGYTF. CDR3 DNA: TGTGCCAGCAGTGAACGGACAGTTTATGGCTACACCTTC.

This clonotype occurred a few times. The CDR3 does not end in the conserved phenylalanine or tryptophan, so this is likely a read error. V and J are TRBV5-6 and TRBJ2-7; the D gene is possibly TRBD1 (5 bases). The CDR3 length is 14 residues. V lost 4 bases and J lost 4, with 15 bases in between. The germline V gene has CDR1 SGHDT and CDR2 YYEEEE. CDR3 DNA sequence: TGTGCCAGCAGCGAAGGGGCCTTACGGTACGAGCAGTACTCC. It encodes CASSEGALRYEQYS.

The CDR3 region has the DNA TGTGCCAGCAGCCCCTGGCGTGGGACTGGGAGAGCATTCCAAGAGACCCAGTACTTC. Its translation: CASSPWRGTGRAFQETQYF. The V gene is TRBV14, the J gene TRBJ2-5; D is perhaps TRBD2 (6 bases). The CDR3 is 19 residues long. CDR1 SGHDN and CDR2 FVKESK come from the germline V gene. V was shortened by 4 bases and J by 1 base, with 25 bases between the two germline ends.

This clonotype was recorded only once. The V call is TRBV28, the J call TRBJ1-6; possible D gene TRBD1, 5 bases. The CDR3 runs 12 residues. Per germline, CDR1 MDHEN and CDR2 SYDVKM. The CDR3 coding sequence is TGTGCTATTGCCGGGACCCCTGGGACCCTCCACTTT. Its protein is CAIAGTPGTLHF. The complete variable domain, with remaining parts taken from reference TRBV28 and TRBJ1-6, reads DVKVTQSSRYLVKRTGEKVFLECVQDMDHENMFWYRQDPGLGLRLIYFSYDVKMKEKGDIPEGYSVSREKKERFSLILESASTNQTSMYLCAIAGTPGTLHFGNGTRLTVT.

Details on this clonotype: A read error may produce the germline difference seen at one junction end. This rearrangement joins TRBV4-1 to TRBJ1-4; 7 bases align to TRBD1. The CDR3 runs 16 residues. Germline lookup yields CDR1 MGHRA and CDR2 YSYEKL. CDR3 DNA sequence: TGCACCAGCAGCCCTCAAAGGGGGACAGCACTTGAAAAATTGTTTTTT. Protein: CTSSPQRGTALEKLFF.

This clonotype was found once. A read error may account for a junction end that differs from germline. The chain couples TRBV6-1 to TRBJ2-2; D call uncertain. The CDR3 has 12 amino acids. Germline V gives CDR1 MNHNS, CDR2 SASEGT. The CDR3: CASRVNTEELFF. The CDR3 region has the DNA TGTGCCAGTAGGGTTAACACCGAGGAGCTGTTTTTT.

This clonotype was recorded many times. This chain links TRBV6-1 with TRBJ2-1, with D perhaps TRBD2 (5 bases). The germline gives CDR1 MNHNS, CDR2 SASEGT. CDR3 size: 11 residues. V was clipped by 7 bases and J by 7 bases, with 8 bases between them. The DNA of the CDR3 is TGTGCCAGCACGGGGTGGAATGAGCAGTTCTTC. This sequence encodes CASTGWNEQFF.

A note on this clonotype: A single base separates this from a much larger clone, so it may be a read error. J is TRBJ2-7 and V is TRBV6-2 or TRBV6-3, with D possibly called TRBD1 or TRBD2 (5 bases each). Between the trimmed V and J ends, which lost 6 bases and 0 bases, there was a span of 15 bases. The CDR3 has 15 residues. From germline, CDR1 is MNHEY and CDR2 SVGEGT. In DNA, the CDR3 is TGTGCCAGCAGCGATGGGCCAGGGAGCTCCTACGAGCAGTACTTC. Its protein is CASSDGPGSSYEQYF.

Details on this clonotype: Given a much more abundant clone one base away, this may be a read error. The V call is TRBV6-1, the J call TRBJ1-3; no reliable D call. Germline V gives CDR1 MNHNS, CDR2 SASEGT. The V and J ends lost 11 bases and 4 bases respectively, with 15 bases between them. This CDR3 region has 13 residues. CDR3 in DNA: TGTGCCGGCTTTACTTCTACAGGAAACACCATATATTTT. It is translated as CAGFTSTGNTIYF.

The gene calls are TRBV7-8 and TRBJ1-5; possibly TRBD1 for D (6 bases). V lost 10 bases, J lost 7 bases, and 20 bases lay in between. CDR3 length: 14 residues. Germline CDR1 is SGHVS and CDR2 is FQNEAQ. The DNA of the CDR3 is TGTGCCAACACCCCCTTCCTTGGGGGCCAGCCCCAGCATTTT. It encodes CANTPFLGGQPQHF.

A word on this clonotype: Since a much larger clone is just one base distant, this may be a read error. The chain joins TRBV29-1 to TRBJ2-7; TRBD1 agrees at 10 bases. The CDR3 is made up of 14 amino acids. With 4 bases clipped from V and 9 bases from J, the junction kept 12 bases outside the gene matches. Per the germline V gene, CDR1 is SQVTM and CDR2 is ANQGSEA. CDR3 sequence reads: CSVASGTGDHGQYF. As DNA, the CDR3 is TGCAGCGTTGCTTCCGGGACAGGGGACCACGGGCAGTACTTC.

Remarks on this clonotype: Sequence at one end of the junction differs from germline and may be a read error. The J gene is TRBJ2-1, the V gene TRBV11-2; D is perhaps TRBD2 (5 bases). The V gene's germline CDR1 is SGHAT and CDR2 FQNNGV. The CDR3 is 15 residues long. The CDR3 spells CVSSHVARIYNEQFF. The DNA for the CDR3 is TGTGTCAGCAGCCATGTAGCGAGGATCTACAATGAGCAGTTCTTC.

Points on this clonotype: A clone one base away is much larger, so this may be a read error. The genes are TRBV6-2 or TRBV6-3 and TRBJ1-1; no clear D. This CDR3 has 14 amino acids. From germline, CDR1 is MNHEY and CDR2 SVGEGT. The DNA of the CDR3 is TGTGTCAGCAGTTATAGAACGCTTTGGACTGAAGCTTTCTTT. Its protein product is CVSSYRTLWTEAFF.